The 17 T cell receptor beta chains presented below share a single source sample, sequenced in a study of T cell repertoires in cytomegalovirus infection. Which antigens these TCRs recognize remains unknown. In TCRdb, the reads were re-called with MiXCR into one record per CDR3 protein. The sample carries about 920,000 distinct CDR3 sequences, 30% to 40% recorded once. Sequencing used cultured CD8+ T cells from PBMCs, obtained from culture after CMV antigen stimulation. The receptors originated from a human donor in good health (CMV status not recorded). Some clones in this sample may be carry-over from other donors' samples.

This clonotype was detected only a few times. V usage is TRBV7-9 and J usage is TRBJ2-1, with 10 bases lining up with TRBD2. V was pared by 3 bases and J by 9 bases, with 8 bases of the junction left unmatched. The CDR3 has 15 residues. Per germline, CDR1 SEHNR and CDR2 FQNEAQ (reference sequence). The CDR3 DNA sequence: TGTGCCAGCAGCTTGATACTGGGACTAGCGAGTGAGCAGTTCTTC. Its translation: CASSLILGLASEQFF.

This clonotype was observed at least ten times. The chain uses TRBV7-6 and TRBJ2-2, with a tentative D call TRBD1 (6 bases). Germline CDR1 and CDR2: SGHVS and FNYEAQ. V was cut by 5 bases and J by 5 bases, with 18 bases left in between. The CDR3 length is 16 residues. CDR3 DNA: TGTGCCAGCAGCCAGGGGACAAAGTCCTGGACCGGGGAGCTGTTTTTT. Translating it yields CASSQGTKSWTGELFF.

This chain uses TRBV20-1 with TRBJ2-5, with TRBD2 identical over 7 bases. This CDR3 is built from 13 residues. The V and J ends lost 6 bases and 5 bases, in that order; junction bases with no gene match: 9. Per germline, CDR1 DFQATT and CDR2 SNEGSKA (reference sequence). CDR3 amino acids: CSAVGSGWETQYF. The DNA for the CDR3 is TGCAGTGCCGTGGGTAGCGGGTGGGAGACCCAGTACTTC.

The chain uses TRBV6-5 and TRBJ2-5, with TRBD2 identical over 12 bases. Germline V gives CDR1 MNHEY, CDR2 SVGAGI. The junction had 8 bases not matched to a gene; V was cut back by 0 bases and J by 0 bases. CDR3 length equals 19 residues. The DNA of the CDR3 is TGTGCCAGCAGTTACTCGCGGACTAGCGGGGACCTATACCAAGAGACCCAGTACTTC. This gives the protein CASSYSRTSGDLYQETQYF.

V is TRBV27 and J is TRBJ2-7; tentatively, D is TRBD1 (6 bases). This CDR3 has 12 amino acids. V lost 5 bases to trimming and J lost 6 bases, with 11 bases between them. Germline V gene lookup returns CDR1 MNHEY and CDR2 SMNVEV (reference sequence). The DNA of the CDR3 is TGTGCCAGCAGTGGGCCCAGGGGCGAGCAGTACTTC. Residues: CASSGPRGEQYF.

This sequence joins TRBV29-1 and TRBJ2-2; 11 nucleotides align to TRBD2. CDR3 size: 14 residues. Trimming cost V 4 bases and J 7 bases; bases outside gene matches: 5. The germline V gene encodes CDR1 SQVTM and CDR2 ANQGSEA. The CDR3 here is CSVVTSGEGGELFF. CDR3 DNA: TGCAGCGTTGTGACTAGCGGGGAAGGCGGGGAGCTGTTTTTT.

V usage is TRBV7-2 and J usage is TRBJ2-3; TRBD2 agrees at 8 bases. V gave up 5 bases and J gave up 2 bases; unmatched junction bases: 6. CDR1 is SGHTA and CDR2 is FQGNSA in the germline V gene. The CDR3 loop spans 15 amino acids. The CDR3 loop reads CASSHYSGVTDTQYF. In DNA form, the CDR3 reads TGTGCCAGCAGCCACTATAGCGGGGTCACAGATACGCAGTATTTT.

This clonotype has only a few counts. The chain has TRBV4-3 and TRBJ2-1; perhaps TRBD1 as D (5 bases). V was cut by 4 bases and J by 1 base, with 14 bases left in between. Germline V gene sequence: CDR1 LGHNA, CDR2 YSLEER. The CDR3 is made up of 16 amino acids. CDR3 in amino acids: CASSLKIQGSYNEQFF. As DNA, the CDR3 is TGCGCCAGCAGCCTTAAGATTCAGGGATCCTACAATGAGCAGTTCTTC.

The rearrangement joins TRBV6-1 to TRBJ2-3, with D perhaps matching TRBD1 (6 bases). V lost 6 bases to trimming and J lost 1 base, with 14 bases between them. The germline V gene has CDR1 MNHNS and CDR2 SASEGT. The CDR3 is 15 residues long. The CDR3 DNA is TGTGCCAGCAGATATAGACAGGTCGGCACAGATACGCAGTATTTT. Translating it yields CASRYRQVGTDTQYF.

The chain recombines TRBV20-1 with TRBJ2-5, with D unclear. The germline V gene has CDR1 DFQATT and CDR2 SNEGSKA (reference sequence). Deletions cut 5 bases from V and 1 base from J, with 14 bases between. The CDR3 sequence is 14 residues long. The CDR3 nucleotides read TGCAGTGCTTCCGTCTTAGCCGTCCAAGAGACCCAGTACTTC. This encodes CSASVLAVQETQYF.

This clonotype has only a few counts. The rearrangement joins TRBV10-3 to TRBJ2-7, with a weak D call TRBD2 (5 bases). Germline lookup yields CDR1 ENHRY and CDR2 SYGVKD. CDR3 size: 11 residues. V shed 7 bases and J shed 3 bases, with 7 bases lying between them. CDR3 amino acids: CAIMAGYEQYF. The CDR3 bases are TGTGCCATCATGGCGGGCTACGAGCAGTACTTC.

The chain has TRBV7-9 and TRBJ1-1, with 7 bases lining up with TRBD1. Germline V lookup: CDR1 SEHNR, CDR2 FQNEAQ (reference sequence). V lost 5 bases, J lost 1 base, and 7 bases stayed unmatched. CDR3 size: 15 residues. CDR3 sequence reads: CASSTQTGSNTEAFF. DNA of the CDR3: TGTGCCAGCAGCACACAGACAGGGTCGAACACTGAAGCTTTCTTT.

This sequence joins TRBV6-2 or TRBV6-3 and TRBJ2-1; D uncertain. Trimming took 6 bases from V and 5 from J, leaving 14 bases between them. This CDR3 has 14 residues. Germline V gene lookup returns CDR1 MNHEY and CDR2 SVGEGT. The CDR3 here is CASRGWGDNNEQFF. Here the CDR3 DNA reads TGTGCCAGCAGAGGTTGGGGTGATAACAATGAGCAGTTCTTC.

V usage is TRBV10-2 and J usage is TRBJ2-1, with a weak D call TRBD2 (5 bases). Germline CDR1 reads WSHSY; CDR2 reads SAAADI. There are 16 residues in the CDR3. The ends were cut back, 0 bases at V and 0 bases at J, with 9 bases in the middle. The CDR3 region is CASSESGGFSYNEQFF. The CDR3 DNA is TGCGCCAGCAGTGAGTCGGGCGGGTTCTCCTACAATGAGCAGTTCTTC.

This clonotype was detected many times. V is TRBV4-3 and J is TRBJ1-5, with no clear D. With 1 base removed from V and 0 bases from J, the gap between germline ends came to 13 bases. CDR1 and CDR2 from the germline V gene are LGHNA and YSLEER. The CDR3 is made up of 17 amino acids. The CDR3 DNA sequence: TGCGCCAGCAGCCAAGGCCCAGGCGACTATAGCAATCAGCCCCAGCATTTT. Translated: CASSQGPGDYSNQPQHF.

The chain combines TRBV10-2 with TRBJ2-1; 7 bases fit TRBD1. Germline-derived CDR1 and CDR2 are WSHSY and SAAADI. CDR3 length equals 16 residues. V lost 3 bases, J lost 2 bases, and 7 bases stayed unmatched. Here the CDR3 reads CASSDLDRPPYNEQFF. DNA for the CDR3: TGCGCCAGCAGTGACTTGGACAGGCCACCCTACAATGAGCAGTTCTTC.

This clonotype was seen only a few times. This chain connects TRBV27 to TRBJ2-7; maybe TRBD1 (6 bases). The CDR3 runs to 13 residues. V dropped 2 bases and J dropped 6 bases, with 11 bases sitting between them. Germline CDR1 and CDR2: MNHEY and SMNVEV (reference sequence). CDR3: CASSLSRGIEQYF. The CDR3 DNA reads TGTGCCAGCAGTTTAAGTAGGGGGATCGAGCAGTACTTC.